This T cell receptor beta chain came from a study of blood T cell repertoires in COVID-19. Study information: COVID-19 samples from acute and convalescent phases originated in the United States, Italy and Spain.

The germline V gene has CDR1 LGHDT and CDR2 YNNKEL (reference sequence). The CDR3 runs to 16 residues. V gave up 2 bases and J gave up 0 bases, with 11 bases separating them. Authors' processing steps: Estimation of nucleated cell counts was performed using reference gene primer amplification. Profiling relied on immunoSEQ multiplex PCR, and the TCRdb table lists in-frame clones only, not all of them. That table is the source of V, J and clone size, and D and trimming were worked out from the DNA. The sample has about 170,000 clones, 84% seen once. Recruited during active infection, patients (from Seattle) were subsequently followed longitudinally.

This clonotype was obtained from a woman older than 75 with COVID-19, enrolled during active disease. Input material: peripheral blood. The V gene is TRBV3-1 (or the pseudogene TRBV3-2), the J gene TRBJ1-3; D not resolved. CDR3 amino acids: CASSQIRLLSGNTIYF. DNA for the CDR3: TGTGCCAGCAGCCAAATCCGACTGCTCTCTGGAAACACCATATATTTT.